These T cell receptor beta chains were read from a single sample in a study of T cells in Graves' hyperthyroidism and ophthalmopathy. MiXCR, run by TCRdb on the multiplex PCR reads, gives a single entry per CDR3 protein. The table lists about 610,000 distinct CDR3 sequences, approximately 15% of them singletons. Sequencing was performed on blood. These TCRs come from a woman aged 35 to 49 with Graves' ophthalmopathy. Each CDR3 is given with its conserved first and last residue. D genes are given only for firm matches. Only part of the rows carry a size: once, few, many, or a class if the clone is expanded.

j_call: TRBJ2-5; d_call: TRBD1; clone_size: -; v_call: TRBV27; cdr3_aa: CASSLTAHPRGNQETQYF; cdr3_nt: TGTGCCAGCAGTTTAACCGCGCACCCCAGGGGGAATCAAGAGACCCAGTACTTC
j_call: TRBJ2-5; d_call: TRBD1; clone_size: many; v_call: TRBV6-1; cdr3_aa: CASTKGTGETQCF; cdr3_nt: TGTGCCAGCACGAAGGGGACAGGGGAGACCCAGTGCTTC
j_call: TRBJ1-4; d_call: TRBD1; clone_size: many; v_call: TRBV19; cdr3_aa: CASQGDTGARDEKLFF; cdr3_nt: TGTGCCAGCCAAGGGGACACAGGGGCCAGAGATGAAAAACTGTTTTTT
j_call: TRBJ2-3; d_call: TRBD1; clone_size: -; v_call: TRBV4-3; cdr3_aa: CASSQGTGRTDTQYF; cdr3_nt: TGCGCCAGCAGCCAAGGGACAGGGAGGACAGATACGCAGTATTTT
j_call: TRBJ1-5; d_call: TRBD1; clone_size: many; v_call: TRBV12-3/TRBV12-4; cdr3_aa: CASRKGQGGNQPQHF; cdr3_nt: TGTGCCAGCAGAAAAGGACAGGGTGGGAATCAGCCCCAGCATTTT
j_call: TRBJ2-5; d_call: TRBD2; clone_size: many; v_call: TRBV2; cdr3_aa: CASRQTSGIAETQYF; cdr3_nt: TGTGCCAGCAGGCAGACTAGCGGGATTGCGGAGACCCAGTACTTC
j_call: TRBJ2-5; d_call: TRBD1; clone_size: few; v_call: TRBV25-1; cdr3_aa: CASNSWTGGQETQYF; cdr3_nt: TGTGCCAGCAACTCTTGGACAGGAGGCCAAGAGACCCAGTACTTC
j_call: TRBJ2-7; d_call: TRBD1; clone_size: many; v_call: TRBV4-2; cdr3_aa: CASSTFGTGGIPYEQYF; cdr3_nt: TGTGCCAGCAGCACATTCGGGACAGGGGGCATACCCTACGAGCAGTACTTC
j_call: TRBJ1-2; d_call: TRBD1; clone_size: many; v_call: TRBV10-3; cdr3_aa: CAISEGDRATANYGYTF; cdr3_nt: TGTGCCATCAGTGAGGGGGACAGGGCAACGGCTAACTATGGCTACACCTTC
j_call: TRBJ2-7; d_call: TRBD1; clone_size: -; v_call: TRBV18; cdr3_aa: CASSPPDRFYEQYF; cdr3_nt: TGTGCCAGCTCACCACCGGACAGGTTCTACGAGCAGTACTTC
j_call: TRBJ2-2; d_call: TRBD2; clone_size: many; v_call: TRBV4-2; cdr3_aa: CASSQEGTSGRGELFF; cdr3_nt: TGTGCCAGCAGCCAAGAGGGGACTAGCGGGAGGGGGGAGCTGTTTTTT
j_call: TRBJ2-7; d_call: -; clone_size: many; v_call: TRBV20-1; cdr3_aa: CSARDWDGYEQYF; cdr3_nt: TGCAGTGCTAGAGATTGGGACGGCTACGAGCAGTACTTC
j_call: TRBJ2-2; d_call: TRBD2; clone_size: few; v_call: TRBV3-1; cdr3_aa: CASSQGTSFFIGELFF; cdr3_nt: TGTGCCAGCAGCCAAGGGACTAGCTTTTTTATCGGGGAGCTGTTTTTT
j_call: TRBJ2-2; d_call: -; clone_size: many; v_call: TRBV7-6; cdr3_aa: CASSLAPAGELFF; cdr3_nt: TGTGCCAGCAGCTTAGCTCCCGCCGGGGAGCTGTTTTTT
j_call: TRBJ1-2; d_call: TRBD1; clone_size: many; v_call: TRBV28; cdr3_aa: CASREWTGGNYGYTF; cdr3_nt: TGTGCCAGCAGAGAATGGACAGGGGGTAACTATGGCTACACCTTC
j_call: TRBJ2-5; d_call: -; clone_size: -; v_call: TRBV5-8; cdr3_aa: CASSWGRFQETQYF; cdr3_nt: TGTGCCAGCAGCTGGGGACGGTTCCAAGAGACCCAGTACTTC
j_call: TRBJ2-7; d_call: -; clone_size: many; v_call: TRBV2; cdr3_aa: CAALGGSGYEQYF; cdr3_nt: TGTGCCGCCCTTGGGGGGAGCGGCTACGAGCAGTACTTC
j_call: TRBJ1-5; d_call: -; clone_size: many; v_call: TRBV15; cdr3_aa: CATSRDLSQPQHF; cdr3_nt: TGTGCCACCAGCAGAGATTTGTCTCAGCCCCAGCATTTT
j_call: TRBJ2-7; d_call: -; clone_size: many; v_call: TRBV20-1; cdr3_aa: CSASGQSYEQYF; cdr3_nt: TGCAGTGCTAGCGGTCAATCCTACGAGCAGTACTTC
j_call: TRBJ1-1; d_call: TRBD1; clone_size: -; v_call: TRBV4-2; cdr3_aa: CASSPSGTGFAEAFF; cdr3_nt: TGTGCCAGCAGCCCATCCGGGACAGGGTTTGCTGAAGCTTTCTTT
j_call: TRBJ1-1; d_call: TRBD1; clone_size: many; v_call: TRBV28; cdr3_aa: CASSRQGYTEAFF; cdr3_nt: TGTGCCAGCAGCAGACAGGGGTACACTGAAGCTTTCTTT
j_call: TRBJ2-5; d_call: -; clone_size: many; v_call: TRBV18; cdr3_aa: CASSPVHQETQYF; cdr3_nt: TGTGCCAGCTCACCAGTGCACCAAGAGACCCAGTACTTC
j_call: TRBJ2-7; d_call: -; clone_size: many; v_call: TRBV7-3; cdr3_aa: CASSSSRTVFDEQYF; cdr3_nt: TGTGCCAGCAGCTCCTCCCGGACGGTATTCGACGAGCAGTACTTC
j_call: TRBJ1-3; d_call: TRBD1; clone_size: -; v_call: TRBV6-5; cdr3_aa: CASSNGQGAGNTIYF; cdr3_nt: TGTGCCAGCAGTAACGGACAGGGGGCTGGAAACACCATATATTTT
j_call: TRBJ1-5; d_call: TRBD1; clone_size: many; v_call: TRBV20-1; cdr3_aa: CSAREGAQPQHF; cdr3_nt: TGCAGTGCTAGGGAGGGGGCTCAGCCCCAGCATTTT
j_call: TRBJ1-5; d_call: TRBD1; clone_size: many; v_call: TRBV6-1; cdr3_aa: CASSRQGTNQPQHF; cdr3_nt: TGTGCCAGCAGCCGACAGGGTACGAATCAGCCCCAGCATTTT
j_call: TRBJ2-1; d_call: -; clone_size: many; v_call: TRBV7-3; cdr3_aa: CASSLVVGGEQFF; cdr3_nt: TGTGCCAGCAGCTTAGTAGTGGGGGGTGAGCAGTTCTTC
j_call: TRBJ2-5; d_call: -; clone_size: many; v_call: TRBV27; cdr3_aa: CASSLGVLGETQYF; cdr3_nt: TGTGCCAGCAGTTTGGGGGTCTTAGGGGAGACCCAGTACTTC
j_call: TRBJ2-2; d_call: TRBD2; clone_size: -; v_call: TRBV24-1; cdr3_aa: CATSDFAGGDSGELFF; cdr3_nt: TGTGCCACCAGTGATTTCGCGGGAGGGGATTCCGGGGAGCTGTTTTTT
j_call: TRBJ2-6; d_call: TRBD2; clone_size: -; v_call: TRBV24-1; cdr3_aa: CATSDSGGTGANVLTF; cdr3_nt: TGTGCCACCAGTGACTCCGGGGGGACTGGGGCCAACGTCCTGACTTTC
j_call: TRBJ2-7; d_call: -; clone_size: few; v_call: TRBV6-5; cdr3_aa: CASSYAGYGSYEQYF; cdr3_nt: TGTGCCAGCAGTTACGCGGGGTATGGCTCCTACGAGCAGTACTTC
j_call: TRBJ2-7; d_call: -; clone_size: many; v_call: TRBV28; cdr3_aa: CASSLIQSNYEQYF; cdr3_nt: TGTGCCAGCAGTTTGATCCAATCTAATTACGAGCAGTACTTC
j_call: TRBJ2-7; d_call: TRBD1; clone_size: -; v_call: TRBV6-1; cdr3_aa: CASTPPTGSNEQYF; cdr3_nt: TGTGCCAGCACCCCCCCGACAGGGAGTAACGAGCAGTACTTC
j_call: TRBJ2-7; d_call: -; clone_size: -; v_call: TRBV6-2/TRBV6-3; cdr3_aa: CASSYTLKGGISYEQYF; cdr3_nt: TGTGCCAGCAGTTACACCCTAAAGGGAGGTATCTCCTACGAGCAGTACTTC
j_call: TRBJ2-4; d_call: -; clone_size: many; v_call: TRBV30; cdr3_aa: CAWSQGRTKNIQYF; cdr3_nt: TGTGCCTGGAGTCAGGGGAGGACCAAAAACATTCAGTACTTC
j_call: TRBJ2-7; d_call: -; clone_size: many; v_call: TRBV6-2/TRBV6-3; cdr3_aa: CASSYGGDYEQYF; cdr3_nt: TGTGCCAGCAGTTACGGCGGGGACTACGAGCAGTACTTC
j_call: TRBJ1-5; d_call: TRBD1; clone_size: few; v_call: TRBV6-2/TRBV6-3; cdr3_aa: CASSFSPGAGGGNQPQHF; cdr3_nt: TGTGCCAGCAGTTTTTCTCCAGGGGCAGGGGGAGGAAATCAGCCCCAGCATTTT
j_call: TRBJ1-2; d_call: -; clone_size: many; v_call: TRBV5-6; cdr3_aa: CASSLNGLGSDYGYTF; cdr3_nt: TGTGCCAGCAGCTTGAATGGGCTAGGGTCCGACTATGGCTACACCTTC
j_call: TRBJ2-7; d_call: TRBD2; clone_size: many; v_call: TRBV6-5; cdr3_aa: CATTRTSGRAGVREQYF; cdr3_nt: TGTGCCACCACAAGGACTAGCGGGAGGGCCGGGGTTCGGGAGCAGTACTTC
j_call: TRBJ1-1; d_call: TRBD1; clone_size: many; v_call: TRBV25-1; cdr3_aa: CASSEYGTGAMNTEAFF; cdr3_nt: TGTGCCAGCAGTGAATATGGGACAGGGGCGATGAACACTGAAGCTTTCTTT